This passage covers 16 T cell receptor beta chains from one sample sequenced in a study of blood T cell repertoires in COVID-19. Measured with immunoSEQ multiplex PCR; TCRdb has only the in-frame clones, and not every one. The profile shows around 160,000 clones, about 88% of them singletons. Sequenced sample: peripheral blood. Receptors were obtained from a woman older than 75 with acute or convalescent COVID-19.

This chain links TRBV18 with TRBJ1-2, with TRBD1 matching 8 bases. CDR3 length: 16 amino acids. V was clipped by 1 base and J by 8 bases; unmatched bases: 12. Germline V gene data show CDR1 as KGHSH and CDR2 as LQKENI. CDR3: CASSPLGSDRGDGYTF. The CDR3 DNA follows: TGTGCCAGCTCACCACTTGGGTCCGACAGGGGTGACGGCTACACCTTC. Complete variable domain (other parts from reference TRBV18 and TRBJ1-2): NAGVMQNPRHLVRRRGQEARLRCSPMKGHSHVYWYRQLPEEGLKFMVYLQKENIIDESGMPKERFSAEFPKEGPSILRIQQVVRGDSAAYFCASSPLGSDRGDGYTFGSGTRLTVV.

This clone came up many times. Other DNA sequences in the sample encode the same CDR3. The rearrangement uses TRBV19 and TRBJ2-2, with 9 positions matching TRBD1. The CDR3 runs 14 residues. Germline V gene lookup returns CDR1 LNHDA and CDR2 SQIVND (reference sequence). The J segment lost 5 bases and the V segment lost 6 bases, leaving 4 bases of the junction unmatched. The CDR3 nucleotides read TGTGCCAGTAGCAGGGACAGGGTAACCGGGGAGCTGTTTTTT. As protein: CASSRDRVTGELFF.

The rearrangement joins TRBV7-9 to TRBJ2-1; 8 nucleotides agree with TRBD2. Trimming at V came to 5 bases and at J to 8 bases, leaving 14 bases not matched to a gene. Germline CDR1 and CDR2: SEHNR and FQNEAQ (reference sequence). CDR3 length: 16 amino acids. The CDR3 loop is CASSPEGGGRWDEQFF. In DNA form, the CDR3 reads TGTGCCAGCAGCCCCGAGGGGGGCGGGAGGTGGGATGAGCAGTTCTTC.

This chain connects TRBV14 to TRBJ1-2, with no clear D. Trimming pared 6 bases from V and 0 bases from J, leaving 5 bases between. The CDR3 extends over 12 amino acids. The germline V gene encodes CDR1 SGHDN and CDR2 FVKESK. CDR3 nucleotides: TGTGCCAGCAGTCTAACTAACTATGGCTACACCTTC. It yields the protein CASSLTNYGYTF.

V gene TRBV6-5 combines with J gene TRBJ1-4; 9 nucleotides line up with TRBD1. From germline, CDR1 is MNHEY and CDR2 SVGAGI. The CDR3 spans 14 residues. Trimming took 4 bases from V and 7 from J; bases not matched to a gene: 4. CDR3 amino acids: CASSWTGVSEKLFF. The CDR3 nucleotides are TGTGCCAGCAGTTGGACAGGGGTTAGTGAAAAACTGTTTTTT.

The chain links TRBV12-3 or TRBV12-4 to TRBJ1-5; D gene ambiguous. The CDR3 extends over 13 amino acids. V lost 6 bases, J lost 3 bases, and 9 bases lay in between. CDR3: CASRVGDNQPQHF. CDR3 bases: TGTGCCAGCAGAGTCGGTGACAATCAGCCCCAGCATTTT.

With respect to this clone: This same CDR3 is encoded by further DNA sequences in the sample. The chain carries TRBV18 and TRBJ2-1, with D perhaps matching TRBD2 (5 bases). Between the trimmed V and J ends, which lost 3 bases and 9 bases, there was a span of 15 bases. The V gene's germline CDR1 is KGHSH and CDR2 LQKENI. This CDR3 has 14 residues. CDR3 DNA sequence: TGTGCCAGCTCACCCTCAGGAGGCCCCGGTGAGCAGTTCTTC. Translating gives CASSPSGGPGEQFF.

The V call is TRBV29-1, the J call TRBJ1-2; D is uncertain. The V end lost 6 bases, the J end lost 6 bases, and 11 bases lay between the germline ends. The CDR3 runs 11 residues. Germline CDR1 reads SQVTM; CDR2 reads ANQGSEA. The CDR3 here is CSVDFVDGYTF. The CDR3 DNA reads TGCAGCGTCGACTTCGTTGATGGCTACACCTTC.

The genes are TRBV5-6 and TRBJ2-2, with a weak D call TRBD2 (7 bases). The CDR3 totals 16 residues. Germline-derived CDR1 and CDR2 are SGHDT and YYEEEE. V was clipped by 0 bases and J by 0 bases, with 9 bases between them. CDR3 loop: CASSLAGGPNTGELFF. The CDR3 DNA follows: TGTGCCAGCAGCTTGGCCGGGGGGCCGAACACCGGGGAGCTGTTTTTT. The full variable domain, in which reference TRBV5-6 and TRBJ2-2 provide the parts outside the CDR3, is DAGVTQSPTHLIKTRGQQVTLRCSPKSGHDTVSWYQQALGQGPQFIFQYYEEEERQRGNFPDRFSGHQFPNYSSELNVNALLLGDSALYLCASSLAGGPNTGELFFGEGSRLTVL.

This clone was counted a few times. The V call is TRBV27, the J call TRBJ2-2; D unclear. Trimming took off 6 bases at V and 3 bases at J, with 8 bases between the two ends. In germline, CDR1 is MNHEY, CDR2 SMNVEV (reference sequence). CDR3 length equals 13 residues. The CDR3 protein is CASSEVYTGELFF. Written as DNA, the CDR3 is TGTGCCAGCAGCGAGGTTTACACCGGGGAGCTGTTTTTT.

This clone was seen a few times. This rearrangement joins TRBV2 to TRBJ1-5; tentative D call: TRBD1 (5 bases). This CDR3 region has 15 residues. The V gene lost 6 bases and the J gene lost 2 bases, with 14 bases spanning the gap. Germline loops: CDR1 SNHLY, CDR2 FYNNEI. CDR3 in DNA: TGTGCCAGCAGGTACCAGGGCTTGGGCAATCAGCCCCAGCATTTT. Protein product: CASRYQGLGNQPQHF.

This clone was observed a few times. The chain joins TRBV14 to TRBJ1-4; perhaps TRBD1 as D (6 bases). Germline V gives CDR1 SGHDN, CDR2 FVKESK. Trimming pared 0 bases from V and 7 bases from J, leaving 9 bases between. This CDR3 has 14 residues. In DNA, the CDR3 is TGTGCCAGCAGCCAAGACAGGGGTACTGAAAAACTGTTTTTT. This sequence encodes CASSQDRGTEKLFF.

This chain joins TRBV4-3 and TRBJ1-1; 10 nucleotides line up with TRBD1. This CDR3 has 15 amino acids. J was trimmed by 4 bases and V by 5 bases; bases with no gene match: 7. In germline, CDR1 is LGHNA, CDR2 YSLEER. CDR3 DNA sequence: TGCGCCAGCAGCGCCCCGGGACAGGGGATCACTGAAGCTTTCTTT. Translating it yields CASSAPGQGITEAFF.

The V gene is TRBV27, the J gene TRBJ2-6; 7 nucleotides align to TRBD1. Germline loops: CDR1 MNHEY, CDR2 SMNVEV (reference sequence). The CDR3 runs 16 residues. V shed 5 bases, J shed 2 bases, and the junction held 6 bases outside the gene matches. The CDR3 bases are TGTGCCAGCAGTCCATTAACAGGGGCTGGGGCCAACGTCCTGACTTTC. Translating gives CASSPLTGAGANVLTF.

The rearrangement joins TRBV9 to TRBJ2-1, with 9 bases lining up with TRBD2. This CDR3 contains 14 residues. Trimming took 3 bases from V and 6 from J; bases not matched to a gene: 4. From germline, CDR1 is SGDLS and CDR2 YYNGEE. This chain's CDR3 is CASSGGLAINEQFF. The CDR3 DNA reads TGTGCCAGCAGCGGGGGACTAGCAATCAATGAGCAGTTCTTC.

This clone was seen only once. V usage is TRBV10-3 and J usage is TRBJ1-5, with TRBD1 identical over 9 bases. Germline CDR1 reads ENHRY; CDR2 reads SYGVKD. The CDR3 runs 16 residues. V trimming: 6 bases; J trimming: 4 bases; junction bases outside the gene matches: 10. The CDR3 region has the DNA TGTGCCATCAGCAACACGGACAGGGGACAAAATCAGCCCCAGCATTTT. Translation gives CAISNTDRGQNQPQHF.